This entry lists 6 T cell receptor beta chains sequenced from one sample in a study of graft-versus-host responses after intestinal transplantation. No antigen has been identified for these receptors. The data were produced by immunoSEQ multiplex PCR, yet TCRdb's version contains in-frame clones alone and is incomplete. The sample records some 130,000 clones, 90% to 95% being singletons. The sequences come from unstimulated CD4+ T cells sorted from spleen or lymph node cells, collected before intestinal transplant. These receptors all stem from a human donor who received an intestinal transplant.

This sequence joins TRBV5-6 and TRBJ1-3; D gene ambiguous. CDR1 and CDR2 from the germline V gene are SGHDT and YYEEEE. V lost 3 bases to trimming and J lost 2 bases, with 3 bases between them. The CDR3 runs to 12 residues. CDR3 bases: TGTGCCAGCAGCTGGACTGGAAACACCATATATTTT. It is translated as CASSWTGNTIYF.

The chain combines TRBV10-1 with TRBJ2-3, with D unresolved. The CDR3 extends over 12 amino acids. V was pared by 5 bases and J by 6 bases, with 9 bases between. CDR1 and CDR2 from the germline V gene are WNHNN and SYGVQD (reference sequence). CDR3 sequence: CASSTLPDTQYF. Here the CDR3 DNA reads TGCGCCAGCAGTACTCTTCCTGATACGCAGTATTTT.

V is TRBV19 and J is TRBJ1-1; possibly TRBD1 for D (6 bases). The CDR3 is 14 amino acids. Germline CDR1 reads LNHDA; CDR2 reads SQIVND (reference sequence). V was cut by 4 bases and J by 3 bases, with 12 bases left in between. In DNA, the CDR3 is TGTGCCAGTAGTAAGAGGACAGTCTACACTGAAGCTTTCTTT. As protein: CASSKRTVYTEAFF. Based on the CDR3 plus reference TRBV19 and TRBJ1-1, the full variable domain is DGGITQSPKYLFRKEGQNVTLSCEQNLNHDAMYWYRQDPGQGLRLIYYSQIVNDFQKGDIAEGYSVSREKKESFPLTVTSAQKNPTAFYLCASSKRTVYTEAFFGQGTRLTVV.

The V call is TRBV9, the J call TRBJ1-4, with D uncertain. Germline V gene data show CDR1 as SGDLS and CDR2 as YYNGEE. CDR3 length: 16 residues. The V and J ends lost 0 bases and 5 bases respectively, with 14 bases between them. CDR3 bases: TGTGCCAGCAGCGTAGGGTTGACTCAGTCAAATGAAAAACTGTTTTTT. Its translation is CASSVGLTQSNEKLFF.

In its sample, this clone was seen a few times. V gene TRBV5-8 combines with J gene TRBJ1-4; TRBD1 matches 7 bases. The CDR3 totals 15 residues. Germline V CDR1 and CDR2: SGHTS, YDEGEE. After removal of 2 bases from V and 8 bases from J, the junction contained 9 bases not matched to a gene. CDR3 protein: CASSFFGTDLEKLFF. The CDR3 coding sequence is TGTGCCAGCAGCTTTTTCGGGACAGACCTAGAAAAACTGTTTTTT.

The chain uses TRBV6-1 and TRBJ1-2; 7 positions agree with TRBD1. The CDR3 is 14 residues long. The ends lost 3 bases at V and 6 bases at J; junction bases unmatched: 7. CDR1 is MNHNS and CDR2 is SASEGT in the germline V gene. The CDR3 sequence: CASSDIQGTHGYTF. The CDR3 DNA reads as TGTGCCAGCAGTGACATACAGGGGACACATGGCTACACCTTC.